Shown below are 25 T cell receptor beta chains from a single sample sequenced in a study of breast tumors, draining lymph nodes, adjacent tissues. The lymph nodes were axillary draining lymph nodes from breast cancer patients. TCRdb redid the calling of the multiplex PCR reads with MiXCR, one entry per CDR3 protein. The sample includes some 150,000 distinct CDR3 sequences, around 22% seen only once; the top ten take just over 2.5%. The material sequenced was axillary lymph node tissue. These receptor sequences come from a female donor with breast cancer. Some clones in this sample may be carry-over from other donors' samples.

With respect to this clonotype: A read error may be the cause here, since a much bigger clone is one base away. The chain is built from TRBV12-3 or TRBV12-4 and TRBJ2-5, with unresolved D. This CDR3 spans 9 amino acids. CDR3 residues: CATLETRYF. Here the CDR3 DNA reads TGTGCCACCTTGGAGACCCGGTACTTC.

For this clonotype: Since a much larger clone is just one base distant, this may be a read error. The chain is built from TRBV6-9 and TRBJ2-1, with D tentatively TRBD2 (5 bases). Germline CDR1 and CDR2: MNHGY and SVAAGI. The CDR3 runs 10 residues. DNA for the CDR3: TGTGCCAGTGACTACAATGGGCAGTTCTTC. Translation gives CASDYNGQFF.

This clonotype was counted only a few times. The chain carries TRBV5-5 and TRBJ2-3; no definite D call. Germline V gene sequence: CDR1 SGHKS, CDR2 YYEKEE (reference sequence). V was clipped by 4 bases and J by 0 bases, with 12 bases between them. This CDR3 region has 15 residues. DNA for the CDR3: TGTGCCAGCAGCCCGCTGGCGGTTAGCACAGATACGCAGTATTTT. Residues: CASSPLAVSTDTQYF.

This clonotype was seen repeatedly, ten times or more. This chain joins TRBV20-1 and TRBJ2-2; D not resolved. The CDR3 is 14 amino acids. The germline V gene has CDR1 DFQATT and CDR2 SNEGSKA (reference sequence). Trimming removed 0 bases from V and 7 bases from J, with 12 bases in between. In nucleotides, the CDR3 is TGCAGTGCTAGAGACAGCCAAGGATTCGGGGAGCTGTTTTTT. Protein sequence: CSARDSQGFGELFF.

This clonotype appeared many times. The chain joins TRBV4-1 to TRBJ2-7; TRBD2 is a possible D gene (5 bases). The germline V and J ends were trimmed by 3 bases and 2 bases, with 11 bases remaining between them. Germline CDR1 and CDR2: MGHRA and YSYEKL. The length of the CDR3 is 14 residues. Here the CDR3 reads CASSQEDGTYEQYF. CDR3 DNA sequence: TGCGCCAGCAGCCAGGAGGACGGCACCTACGAGCAGTACTTC.

This chain uses TRBV28 with TRBJ2-2; 8 positions match TRBD1. CDR1 is MDHEN, CDR2 SYDVKM, per germline. The V gene end was trimmed by 5 bases and the J gene end by 4 bases; junction bases not matched to a gene: 3. The CDR3 length is 14 residues. The DNA of the CDR3 is TGTGCCAGCAGTGCAGGGGGCATCACCGGGGAGCTGTTTTTT. Translating gives CASSAGGITGELFF.

To note about this clonotype: A read error may be the cause here, since a much bigger clone is one base away. The rearrangement joins TRBV5-1 to TRBJ2-1; tentatively, D is TRBD1 (9 bases). This CDR3 contains 15 residues. Germline V gene data show CDR1 as SGHRS and CDR2 as YFSETQ. V lost 4 bases and J lost 9, with 20 bases in between. The CDR3: CASSPTGGAGGEQFF. The DNA of the CDR3 is TGCGCCAGCAGCCCAACAGGGGGCGCGGGAGGTGAGCAGTTCTTC. Full variable domain (outside the CDR3, taken from reference TRBV5-1 and TRBJ2-1): KAGVTQTPRYLIKTRGQQVTLSCSPISGHRSVSWYQQTPGQGLQFLFEYFSETQRNKGNFPGRFSGRQFSNSRSEMNVSTLELGDSALYLCASSPTGGAGGEQFFGPGTRLTVL.

This clonotype has ten or more counts. The chain joins TRBV9 to TRBJ2-3, with 13 bases lining up with TRBD2. In germline, CDR1 is SGDLS, CDR2 YYNGEE. The junction had 10 bases not matched to a gene; V was cut back by 3 bases and J by 6 bases. The CDR3 has 17 amino acids. CDR3 sequence (DNA): TGTGCCAGCAGCGGCGGAGGACTAGCGGGAGTATCCGATACGCAGTATTTT. It yields the protein CASSGGGLAGVSDTQYF.

This clonotype was seen at least ten times. CDR3 DNA: TGTGCCAGCAGTAGAGCTACCACGCCTAGCACAGATACGCAGTATTTT. Translating gives CASSRATTPSTDTQYF. The chain employs TRBV2 and TRBJ2-3; D remains unclear. Trimming shortened V by 5 bases and J by 0 bases, and 15 bases separated the two germline ends. Germline V gene sequence: CDR1 SNHLY, CDR2 FYNNEI. The CDR3 runs 16 residues.

The chain has TRBV5-1 and TRBJ2-6; TRBD1 agrees at 8 bases. This CDR3 contains 19 residues. Trimming at V came to 3 bases and at J to 0 bases, leaving 11 bases not matched to a gene. Looked up from germline, CDR1 is SGHRS and CDR2 is YFSETQ. CDR3 DNA sequence: TGCGCCAGCAGCTCGGCGCAGCAGGGGGCTATCTCTGGGGCCAACGTCCTGACTTTC. It translates to CASSSAQQGAISGANVLTF.

A note on this clonotype: A much larger clone lies a single base off, so this may be a read error. This sequence joins TRBV6-6 and TRBJ2-3; D not resolved. This CDR3 has 14 amino acids. Germline CDR1 reads MNHNY; CDR2 reads SVGAGI (reference sequence). In DNA form, the CDR3 reads TGTGCCGGCAGTTACTGGGGTAGCACAGATACGCAGTATTTT. As protein: CAGSYWGSTDTQYF.

This clonotype was seen many times. The V gene is TRBV29-1, the J gene TRBJ1-2; D might be TRBD1 (5 bases). Looked up from germline, CDR1 is SQVTM and CDR2 is ANQGSEA. V was clipped by 4 bases and J by 4 bases, with 10 bases between them. CDR3 length: 12 residues. CDR3 sequence reads: CSVVAGSYGYTF. CDR3 nucleotide sequence: TGCAGCGTTGTCGCAGGGAGCTATGGCTACACCTTC.

This chain links TRBV20-1 with TRBJ2-7, with D possibly matching TRBD2 (6 bases). V dropped 3 bases and J dropped 7 bases, with 19 bases sitting between them. The CDR3 is 14 residues long. The germline V gene encodes CDR1 DFQATT and CDR2 SNEGSKA (reference sequence). The CDR3 here is CSASRDFPGIEQYF. For the CDR3, the DNA is TGCAGTGCTAGCCGGGACTTCCCGGGAATTGAGCAGTACTTC.

The count of this clonotype is one. A much larger clone differs by one base, so this may be a read error. Without the conserved terminal phenylalanine or tryptophan, this CDR3 likely stems from a read error. The CDR3: CASSLTSNYGYTL. In DNA, the CDR3 is TGTGCCAGCAGTCTTACCTCTAACTATGGCTACACCCTC. The chain employs TRBV6-6 and TRBJ1-2; D is unclear. There are 13 residues in the CDR3. V shed 5 bases and J shed 0 bases, with 7 bases lying between them. The germline CDR1 and CDR2 sequences are MNHNY and SVGAGI (reference sequence).

This clonotype was counted ten times or more. This chain uses TRBV4-3 with TRBJ2-7, with 12 bases lining up with TRBD1. The V and J ends lost 1 base and 4 bases, in that order; junction bases with no gene match: 2. The CDR3 runs 15 residues. CDR1 is LGHNA and CDR2 is YSLEER in the germline V gene. This chain's CDR3 is CASSQGDRGPYEQYF. DNA for the CDR3: TGCGCCAGCAGCCAAGGGGACAGGGGGCCTTACGAGCAGTACTTC.

The chain uses TRBV15 and TRBJ2-4; weak D call: TRBD2 (5 bases). This CDR3 is built from 16 residues. V lost 5 bases and J lost 0, with 14 bases in between. CDR1 LNHNV and CDR2 YYDKDF come from the germline V gene (reference sequence). In DNA form, the CDR3 reads TGTGCCACCAGCCCCCGGACTGGGATAGCCAAAAACATTCAGTACTTC. The encoded protein is CATSPRTGIAKNIQYF.

This clonotype was recorded at least ten times. This sequence joins TRBV9 and TRBJ1-2; 8 bases line up with TRBD1. V lost 3 bases and J lost 7; bases outside the gene matches: 2. Germline V gene lookup returns CDR1 SGDLS and CDR2 YYNGEE. The CDR3 consists of 12 residues. Written as DNA, the CDR3 is TGTGCCAGCAGCGGAGGGACAGGTGGCTACACCTTC. Translated: CASSGGTGGYTF.

This clonotype was counted many times. V usage is TRBV11-3 and J usage is TRBJ2-1; D gene ambiguous. Germline CDR1 SGHNT, CDR2 YENEEA. The length of the CDR3 is 11 residues. With 0 bases removed from V and 8 bases from J, the gap between germline ends came to 2 bases. The CDR3 loop reads CASSLDHEQFF. The CDR3 bases are TGTGCCAGCAGCTTAGACCATGAGCAGTTCTTC.

This clonotype has a single count. This could be a read error, since a much larger clone is one nucleotide away. The genes are TRBV6-1 and TRBJ2-2, with TRBD2 as a possible D gene (6 bases). The germline gives CDR1 MNHNS, CDR2 SASEGT. The CDR3 length is 17 residues. This CDR3 is CASSRNAGYANTGEVFF. DNA of the CDR3: TGTGCCAGCAGTCGAAATGCAGGGTACGCGAACACCGGGGAGGTGTTTTTT.

This clonotype was recorded at least ten times. The CDR3 DNA sequence: TGTGCCAGCAGCCAAGATCCCCTAGAGGGTAATGAGCAGTTCTTC. This gives the protein CASSQDPLEGNEQFF. This sequence joins TRBV4-2 and TRBJ2-1, with D maybe TRBD2 (5 bases). Germline lookup yields CDR1 LGHNA and CDR2 YNFKEQ. The length of the CDR3 is 15 residues. The germline V and J ends were trimmed by 0 bases and 7 bases, with 13 bases remaining between them.

Remarks on this clonotype: This may be a read error: a much more frequent sequence differs by one nucleotide. The chain joins TRBV29-1 to TRBJ2-1; 8 positions agree with TRBD2. Germline assignment: CDR1 SQVTM and CDR2 ANQGSEA. CDR3 length: 14 amino acids. This CDR3 is CSVDGSGNDNEQSF. DNA for the CDR3: TGCAGCGTTGATGGTAGCGGGAATGACAATGAGCAGTCCTTC.

In this sample, this clonotype turned up many times. The V gene is TRBV9, the J gene TRBJ2-5; 14 bases line up with TRBD2. The CDR3 has 17 residues. V gave up 4 bases and J gave up 2 bases; unmatched junction bases: 7. In germline, CDR1 is SGDLS, CDR2 YYNGEE. The DNA for the CDR3 is TGTGCCAGCAGCCCAGGACTAGCGGGAGGTAGGCAAGAGACCCAGTACTTC. Its translation is CASSPGLAGGRQETQYF. Looking up the rest from reference TRBV9 and TRBJ2-5 gives the full variable domain: DSGVTQTPKHLITATGQRVTLRCSPRSGDLSVYWYQQSLDQGLQFLIQYYNGEERAKGNILERFSAQQFPDLHSELNLSSLELGDSALYFCASSPGLAGGRQETQYFGPGTRLLVL.

This clonotype was found many times. V usage is TRBV28 and J usage is TRBJ2-7, with no clear D. Germline V CDR1 and CDR2: MDHEN, SYDVKM. Trimming removed 9 bases from V and 0 bases from J, with 12 bases in between. The length of the CDR3 is 13 residues. CDR3 DNA sequence: TGTGCCAGTGTCGGGTCCAACTCCTACGAGCAGTACTTC. The encoded protein is CASVGSNSYEQYF.

For this clonotype: Sequence at one end of the junction differs from germline and may be a read error. This chain joins TRBV4-3 and TRBJ1-2; TRBD1 is a possible D gene (5 bases). This CDR3 has 15 residues. Germline CDR1 LGHNA, CDR2 YSLEER. The CDR3 DNA reads TGCGCCAGCAGCCAAGGCACAGGAGGCTTCTATAGCTACACCTTC. Translation: CASSQGTGGFYSYTF.

This clonotype was recorded at least ten times. The gene calls are TRBV12-3 or TRBV12-4 and TRBJ2-3, with TRBD1 as a possible D gene (6 bases). Trimming left V 6 bases short and J 0 bases short, with 13 bases between. This CDR3 is 15 amino acids long. Here the CDR3 reads CASRTGQSSTDTQYF. CDR3 sequence (DNA): TGTGCCAGCAGGACAGGACAGTCTAGCACAGATACGCAGTATTTT.